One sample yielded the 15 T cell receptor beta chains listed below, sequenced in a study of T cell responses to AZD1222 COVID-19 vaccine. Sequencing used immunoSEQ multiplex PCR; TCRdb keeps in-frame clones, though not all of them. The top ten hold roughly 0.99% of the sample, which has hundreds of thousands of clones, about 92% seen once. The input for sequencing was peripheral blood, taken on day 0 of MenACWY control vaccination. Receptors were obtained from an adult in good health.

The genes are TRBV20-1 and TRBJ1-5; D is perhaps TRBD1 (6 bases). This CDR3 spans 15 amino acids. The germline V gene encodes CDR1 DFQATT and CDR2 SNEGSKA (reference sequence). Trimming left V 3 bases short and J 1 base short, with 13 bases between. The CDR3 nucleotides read TGCAGTGCTAGTATGGGGGGGGCGAGCAATCAGCCCCAGCATTTT. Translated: CSASMGGASNQPQHF.

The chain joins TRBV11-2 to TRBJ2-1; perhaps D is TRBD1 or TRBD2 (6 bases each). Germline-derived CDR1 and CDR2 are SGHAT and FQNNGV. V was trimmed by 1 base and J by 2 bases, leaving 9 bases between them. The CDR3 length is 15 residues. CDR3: CASSLVRGPYNEQFF. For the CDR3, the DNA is TGTGCCAGCAGCTTAGTCCGGGGGCCCTACAATGAGCAGTTCTTC.

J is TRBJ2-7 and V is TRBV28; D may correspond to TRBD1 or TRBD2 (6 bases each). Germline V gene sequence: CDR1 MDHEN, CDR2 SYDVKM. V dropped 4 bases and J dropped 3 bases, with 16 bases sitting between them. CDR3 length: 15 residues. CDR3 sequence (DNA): TGTGCCAGCAGTTACCCGCGGGACACCCTCTACGAGCAGTACTTC. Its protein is CASSYPRDTLYEQYF. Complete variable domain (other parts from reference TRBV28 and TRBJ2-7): DVKVTQSSRYLVKRTGEKVFLECVQDMDHENMFWYRQDPGLGLRLIYFSYDVKMKEKGDIPEGYSVSREKKERFSLILESASTNQTSMYLCASSYPRDTLYEQYFGPGTRLTVT.

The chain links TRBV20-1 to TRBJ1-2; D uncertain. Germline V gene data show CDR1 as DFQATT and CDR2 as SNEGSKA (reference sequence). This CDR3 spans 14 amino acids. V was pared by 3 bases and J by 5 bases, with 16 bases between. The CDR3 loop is CSASLDPNGYGYTF. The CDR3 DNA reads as TGCAGTGCTAGTTTGGACCCGAACGGGTATGGCTACACCTTC.

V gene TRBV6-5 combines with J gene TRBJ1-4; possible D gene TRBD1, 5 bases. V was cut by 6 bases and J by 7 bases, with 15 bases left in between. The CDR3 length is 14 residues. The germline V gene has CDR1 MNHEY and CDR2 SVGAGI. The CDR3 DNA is TGTGCCAGCAGCCTCGCACCCGGGGGTGAAAAACTGTTTTTT. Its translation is CASSLAPGGEKLFF.

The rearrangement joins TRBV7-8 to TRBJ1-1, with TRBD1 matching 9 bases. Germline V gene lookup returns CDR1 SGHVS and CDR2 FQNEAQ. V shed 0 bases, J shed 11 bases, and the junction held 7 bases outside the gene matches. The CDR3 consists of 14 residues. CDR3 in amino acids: CASSLAGGTGFAFF. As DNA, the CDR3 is TGTGCCAGCAGCTTAGCGGGGGGGACAGGGTTTGCTTTCTTT.

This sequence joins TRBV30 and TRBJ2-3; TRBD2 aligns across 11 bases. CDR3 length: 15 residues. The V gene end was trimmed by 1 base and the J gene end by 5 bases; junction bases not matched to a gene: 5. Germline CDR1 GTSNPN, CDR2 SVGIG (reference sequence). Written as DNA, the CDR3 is TGTGCCTGGAGTGGTAGCGGGGGGGCCGTAGATACGCAGTATTTT. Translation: CAWSGSGGAVDTQYF. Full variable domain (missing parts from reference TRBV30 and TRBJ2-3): SQTIHQWPATLVQPVGSPLSLECTVEGTSNPNLYWYRQAAGRGLQLLFYSVGIGQISSEVPQNLSASRPQDRQFILSSKKLLLSDSGFYLCAWSGSGGAVDTQYFGPGTRLTVL.

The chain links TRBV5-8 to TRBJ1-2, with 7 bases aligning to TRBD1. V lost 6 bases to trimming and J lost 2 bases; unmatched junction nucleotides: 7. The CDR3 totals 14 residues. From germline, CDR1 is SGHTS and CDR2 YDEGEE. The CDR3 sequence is CASTSPTGNYGYTF. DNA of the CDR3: TGTGCCAGCACCTCCCCGACAGGGAACTATGGCTACACCTTC.

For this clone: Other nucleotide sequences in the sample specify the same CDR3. The chain's CDR3 is CASGQGYGYTF. CDR3 in DNA: TGTGCCAGCGGACAGGGGTATGGCTACACCTTC. The chain carries TRBV6-5 and TRBJ1-2, with 9 bases identical to TRBD1. J lost 5 bases, V lost 8 bases, and 0 bases had no gene match. The CDR3 has 11 amino acids. Germline-derived CDR1 and CDR2 are MNHEY and SVGAGI.

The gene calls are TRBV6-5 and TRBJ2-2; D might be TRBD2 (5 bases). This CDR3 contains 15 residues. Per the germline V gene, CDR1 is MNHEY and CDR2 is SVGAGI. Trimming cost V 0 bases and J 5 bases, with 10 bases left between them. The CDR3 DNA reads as TGTGCCAGCAGTTACTCCCGGACGGGGACCGGGGAGCTGTTTTTT. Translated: CASSYSRTGTGELFF.

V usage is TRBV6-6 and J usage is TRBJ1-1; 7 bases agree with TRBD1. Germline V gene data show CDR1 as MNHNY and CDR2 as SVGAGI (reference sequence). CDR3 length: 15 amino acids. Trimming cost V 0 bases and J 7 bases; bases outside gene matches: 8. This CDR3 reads CASSYSRVQGSEAFF. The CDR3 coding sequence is TGTGCCAGCAGTTACTCGAGGGTACAGGGGAGTGAAGCTTTCTTT.

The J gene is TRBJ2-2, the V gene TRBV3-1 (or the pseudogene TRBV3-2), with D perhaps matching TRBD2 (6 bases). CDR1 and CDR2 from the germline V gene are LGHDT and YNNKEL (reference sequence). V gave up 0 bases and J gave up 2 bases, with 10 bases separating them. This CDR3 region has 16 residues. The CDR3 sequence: CASSQDAGKNTGELFF. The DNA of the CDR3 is TGTGCCAGCAGCCAAGATGCGGGGAAAAACACCGGGGAGCTGTTTTTT.

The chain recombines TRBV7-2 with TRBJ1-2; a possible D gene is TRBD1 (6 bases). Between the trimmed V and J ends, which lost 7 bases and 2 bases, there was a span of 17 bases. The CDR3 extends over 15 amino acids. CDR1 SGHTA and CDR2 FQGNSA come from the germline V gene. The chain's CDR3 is CASIPLQGVNYGYTF. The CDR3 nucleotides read TGTGCCAGCATCCCCCTACAGGGTGTAAACTATGGCTACACCTTC.

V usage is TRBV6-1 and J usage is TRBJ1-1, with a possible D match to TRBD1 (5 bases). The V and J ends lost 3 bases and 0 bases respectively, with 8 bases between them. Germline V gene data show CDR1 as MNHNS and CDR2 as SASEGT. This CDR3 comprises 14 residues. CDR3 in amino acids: CASSDDRMNTEAFF. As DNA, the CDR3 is TGTGCCAGCAGTGATGACAGAATGAACACTGAAGCTTTCTTT.

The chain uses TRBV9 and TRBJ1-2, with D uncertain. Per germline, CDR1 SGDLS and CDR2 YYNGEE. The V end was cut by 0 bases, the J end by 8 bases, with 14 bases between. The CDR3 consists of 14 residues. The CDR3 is CASSVEVDFKGYTF. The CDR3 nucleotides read TGTGCCAGCAGCGTAGAAGTGGATTTCAAGGGCTACACCTTC.